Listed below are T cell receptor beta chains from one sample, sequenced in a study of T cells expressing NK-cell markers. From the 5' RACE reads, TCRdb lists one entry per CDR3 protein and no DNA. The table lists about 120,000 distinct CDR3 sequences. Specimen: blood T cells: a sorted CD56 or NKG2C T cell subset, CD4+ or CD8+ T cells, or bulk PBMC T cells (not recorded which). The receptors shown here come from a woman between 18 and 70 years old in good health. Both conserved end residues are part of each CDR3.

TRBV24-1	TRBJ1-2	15	CATSDSGQSNYGYTF
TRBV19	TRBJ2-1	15	CASSIGSRGIHEQFF
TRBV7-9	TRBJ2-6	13	CASSFDGANVLTF
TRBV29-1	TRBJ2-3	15	CSVEDTGGVTDTQYF
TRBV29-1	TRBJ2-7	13	CSAVPGLDYEQYF
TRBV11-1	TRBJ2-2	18	CASSNRDTVVANTGELFF
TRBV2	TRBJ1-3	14	CASSDSSSGNTIYF
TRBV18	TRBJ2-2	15	CASSPQPNPTGELFF
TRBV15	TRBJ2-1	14	CATGKTGVPNEQFF
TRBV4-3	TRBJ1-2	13	CASSQTTGVSSTF